These 4 T cell receptor beta chains share one sample of origin, sequenced in a study of T cells in Graves' hyperthyroidism and ophthalmopathy. Amplified regions were TCR beta CDR3 sequences from RNA transcripts. The HTBI primer set was used in a first-round RT-PCR of the TCR CDR3. Using its own MiXCR run on the multiplex PCR reads, TCRdb lists one record per CDR3 protein. The table includes hundreds of thousands of distinct CDR3 sequences, around a third detected once. Material: blood. These receptors came from a woman aged 40 to 50 with Graves' hyperthyroidism.

The V gene is TRBV11-2, the J gene TRBJ1-4, with a tentative D call TRBD1 (5 bases). In germline, CDR1 is SGHAT, CDR2 FQNNGV. The CDR3 extends over 14 amino acids. Trimming shortened V by 3 bases and J by 5 bases, and 10 bases separated the two germline ends. For the CDR3, the DNA is TGTGCCAGCAGCTTCATGGAGGGGAATGAAAAACTGTTTTTT. Protein sequence: CASSFMEGNEKLFF.

The genes are TRBV7-3 and TRBJ1-6; weak D call: TRBD1 (5 bases). The length of the CDR3 is 17 residues. Germline V lookup: CDR1 SGHTA, CDR2 FQGTGA. V lost 3 bases, J lost 1 base, and 13 bases lay in between. CDR3 residues: CASSLLAGDSYNSPLHF. For the CDR3, the DNA is TGTGCCAGCAGCTTGCTGGCGGGGGATTCCTATAATTCACCCCTCCACTTT.

The chain recombines TRBV6-4 with TRBJ2-5; the match to TRBD2 covers 11 bases. The germline CDR1 and CDR2 sequences are MRHNA and SNTAGT. V was clipped by 5 bases and J by 4 bases; unmatched bases: 9. The CDR3 loop spans 16 amino acids. The CDR3 coding sequence is TGTGCCAGCAGTAACCCATCTAGCGGGAGGAGAGAGACCCAGTACTTC. Translation gives CASSNPSSGRRETQYF.

This clonotype was observed at least ten times. The chain uses TRBV29-1 and TRBJ2-6; no clear D gene. Between the trimmed V and J ends, which lost 0 bases and 7 bases, there was a span of 4 bases. Germline values: CDR1 SQVTM, CDR2 ANQGSEA. This CDR3 spans 12 amino acids. This CDR3 reads CSVEDPANVLTF. The CDR3 DNA reads TGCAGCGTTGAAGATCCAGCCAACGTCCTGACTTTC. The full variable domain, rest sourced from reference TRBV29-1 and TRBJ2-6, is SAVISQKPSRDICQRGTSLTIQCQVDSQVTMMFWYRQQPGQSLTLIATANQGSEATYESGFVIDKFPISRPNLTFSTLTVSNMSPEDSSIYLCSVEDPANVLTFGAGSRLTVL.